This T cell receptor (beta chain) came from a study of shared clonotypes between healthy human individuals. TCRdb's table, derived via immunoSEQ multiplex PCR, lists solely in-frame clones and lacks some. The sample lists millions of clones; just over 90% were seen once. Germline lookup yields CDR1 SQVTM and CDR2 ANQGSEA. The CDR3 has 12 residues. After removal of 4 bases from V and 7 bases from J, the junction contained 5 bases not matched to a gene. The sequence was obtained from a young man in good health. Sequenced input: naive CD4+ T cells sorted from blood. Subset: CD45RA+ positively selected. The J gene is TRBJ2-7, the V gene TRBV29-1; TRBD1 matches at 9 bases. In DNA, the CDR3 is TGCAGCGTTGGGGACAGGGATGGTGAGCAGTACTTC. Its protein product is CSVGDRDGEQYF.